The 4 T cell receptor beta chains presented below share a single source sample, sequenced in a study of control samples from healthy donors and cancer patients. TCRdb keeps only in-frame clones here, not all; method: immunoSEQ multiplex PCR. The sample includes around 52,000 clones, 75% to 95% seen only once; the top ten take approximately 0.95%. Sequenced: PBMCs. The receptors shown here come from a man aged 25-45 years with colorectal cancer.

This clone was seen once. The chain couples TRBV18 to TRBJ1-5; D unresolved. The CDR3 runs 16 residues. Germline-derived CDR1 and CDR2 are KGHSH and LQKENI. Trimming cost V 3 bases and J 2 bases, with 14 bases left between them. Here the CDR3 DNA reads TGTGCCAGCTCACCCCAGACCCACCGGGGCAATCAGCCCCAGCATTTT. Its translation: CASSPQTHRGNQPQHF.

The CDR3 region is CASSLGRHGELFF. In DNA form, the CDR3 reads TGTGCCAGCAGCTTAGGGCGGCACGGGGAGCTGTTTTTT. The genes are TRBV11-2 and TRBJ2-2; D unclear. This CDR3 comprises 13 residues. Germline V gene data show CDR1 as SGHAT and CDR2 as FQNNGV. Trimming pared 1 base from V and 7 bases from J, leaving 7 bases between. Full variable domain (outside the CDR3, taken from reference TRBV11-2 and TRBJ2-2): EAGVAQSPRYKIIEKRQSVAFWCNPISGHATLYWYQQILGQGPKLLIQFQNNGVVDDSQLPKDRFSAERLKGVDSTLKIQPAKLEDSAVYLCASSLGRHGELFFGEGSRLTVL.

The J gene is TRBJ1-5, the V gene TRBV6-2 or TRBV6-3; D gene ambiguous. CDR1 and CDR2 (germline): MNHEY, SVGEGT. V lost 0 bases and J lost 2, with 11 bases in between. This CDR3 region has 16 residues. The CDR3 DNA sequence: TGTGCCAGCAGTTACTCGATACGGTTCGGCAATCAGCCCCAGCATTTT. This translates into CASSYSIRFGNQPQHF.

The gene calls are TRBV27 and TRBJ2-2, with D possibly being TRBD1 (5 bases). CDR1 is MNHEY and CDR2 is SMNVEV in the germline V gene (reference sequence). The CDR3 has 16 residues. Trimming cost V 2 bases and J 1 base, with 11 bases left between them. For the CDR3, the DNA is TGTGCCAGCAGTTTAGACCCAGGGTTGAACACCGGGGAGCTGTTTTTT. This sequence encodes CASSLDPGLNTGELFF.